The 18 T cell receptor beta chains given below trace back to one sample, sequenced in a study of CD8 T cells in ankylosing spondylitis. In TCRdb, the 5' RACE reads were re-called with MiXCR into one record per CDR3 protein. Of around 99,000 distinct CDR3 sequences detected, roughly 10% appear once; the ten largest clones hold approximately 5.5%. Sequenced sample: blood, either unsorted or a sorted T cell fraction (not recorded which). The receptors were gathered from a male donor with ankylosing spondylitis or in good health (not recorded which).

With respect to this clonotype: This sequence may be a read error, since a much larger clone differs from it by one base. V and J are TRBV5-3 and TRBJ2-2; D may correspond to TRBD1 or TRBD2 (5 bases each). TRBV5-3 is an ORF; its function is uncertain. CDR3 length: 16 amino acids. V lost 4 bases to trimming and J lost 2 bases, with 15 bases between them. CDR3 sequence (DNA): TGTGCCAGAAGCCCAGAGGGTGGGACCAACACCGGGGAGCTGTTTTTT. Translation gives CARSPEGGTNTGELFF.

This clonotype was recorded many times. The chain recombines TRBV7-2 with TRBJ2-3; D not resolved. The CDR3 is made up of 15 amino acids. V was cut by 0 bases and J by 3 bases, with 10 bases left in between. Germline-derived CDR1 and CDR2 are SGHTA and FQGNSA. The CDR3 protein is CASSLAGMATDTQYF. The CDR3 nucleotides are TGTGCCAGCAGCTTAGCGGGAATGGCGACAGATACGCAGTATTTT. Full variable domain (remainder filled in from reference TRBV7-2 and TRBJ2-3): GAGVSQSPSNKVTEKGKDVELRCDPISGHTALYWYRQSLGQGLEFLIYFQGNSAPDKSGLPSDRFSAERTGGSVSTLTIQRTQQEDSAVYLCASSLAGMATDTQYFGPGTRLTVL.

This rearrangement joins TRBV5-1 to TRBJ2-3; weak D call: TRBD2 (5 bases). The V end lost 4 bases, the J end lost 8 bases, and 11 bases lay between the germline ends. The CDR3 covers 12 residues. Germline CDR1 reads SGHRS; CDR2 reads YFSETQ. CDR3 amino acids: CASSSGVGTQYF. The CDR3 bases are TGCGCCAGCAGCAGCGGCGTGGGTACGCAGTATTTT.

Many counts were recorded for this clonotype. The gene calls are TRBV5-1 and TRBJ2-5, with 10 bases identical to TRBD1. The trim removed 4 bases at V and 6 bases at J, leaving 6 bases unmatched. The V gene's germline CDR1 is SGHRS and CDR2 YFSETQ. CDR3 length equals 14 residues. The CDR3 is CASSQGQGSKTQYF. The CDR3 DNA sequence: TGCGCCAGCAGCCAGGGACAGGGGTCGAAGACCCAGTACTTC.

The gene calls are TRBV4-2 and TRBJ2-1; 8 bases align to TRBD2. Per germline, CDR1 LGHNA and CDR2 YNFKEQ. The CDR3 has 20 residues. The ends lost 2 bases at V and 0 bases at J; junction bases unmatched: 15. CDR3: CASSQTKRGPLQSSYNEQFF. The CDR3 nucleotides read TGTGCCAGCAGCCAAACTAAGCGGGGGCCCCTTCAAAGCTCCTACAATGAGCAGTTCTTC.

A few counts support this clonotype. The chain couples TRBV5-6 to TRBJ2-7; the match to TRBD1 covers 9 bases. Unmatched junction bases numbered 6, after V lost 0 bases and J lost 2 bases. The CDR3 totals 16 residues. Germline V gene data show CDR1 as SGHDT and CDR2 as YYEEEE. The CDR3 protein is CASSLEGQGITYEQYF. The CDR3 DNA sequence: TGTGCCAGCAGCTTGGAGGGACAGGGAATAACCTACGAGCAGTACTTC.

This clonotype came up many times. The chain recombines TRBV7-2 with TRBJ1-6; D not certain. V was clipped by 2 bases and J by 10 bases, with 18 bases between them. The CDR3 covers 16 residues. Germline V gene lookup returns CDR1 SGHTA and CDR2 FQGNSA. DNA for the CDR3: TGTGCCAGCAGCTTATTTCGCGCATTTGGCTCCTCACCCCTCCACTTT. It encodes CASSLFRAFGSSPLHF.

This clonotype was seen at least ten times. This chain links TRBV20-1 with TRBJ1-1; 9 bases line up with TRBD1. CDR1 is DFQATT, CDR2 SNEGSKA, per germline (reference sequence). The CDR3 length is 17 residues. V shed 3 bases, J shed 5 bases, and the junction held 16 bases outside the gene matches. The CDR3 region has the DNA TGCAGTGCTAGGCCGGGACAGGGTGAGAGTAGGGTAACTGAAGCTTTCTTT. It encodes CSARPGQGESRVTEAFF.

This clonotype appeared many times. The genes are TRBV12-3 or TRBV12-4 and TRBJ1-1; the D is unclear. There are 13 residues in the CDR3. V lost 4 bases and J lost 1, with 7 bases in between. The CDR3 region is CASSYRQNTEAFF. CDR3 sequence (DNA): TGTGCCAGCAGTTATCGACAGAACACTGAAGCTTTCTTT.

V usage is TRBV15 and J usage is TRBJ2-7; possible D gene TRBD1, 5 bases. There are 14 residues in the CDR3. Trimming cost V 1 base and J 2 bases, with 9 bases left between them. CDR1 and CDR2 (germline): LNHNV, YYDKDF (reference sequence). CDR3 region: CATSRAGSPYEQYF. The DNA of the CDR3 is TGTGCCACCAGCAGAGCAGGGTCCCCCTACGAGCAGTACTTC.

This clonotype was picked up many times. The rearrangement links TRBV21-1 to TRBJ1-1; the table names TRBD1, a call not compared with the DNA. TRBV21-1 is reported as a pseudogene. The CDR3 loop spans 16 amino acids. CDR3 region: CASSRSRGQGNTEAFF. CDR3 DNA: TGTGCCAGCAGCAGGTCCCGGGGACAGGGGAACACTGAAGCTTTCTTT.

The rearrangement uses TRBV14 and TRBJ2-7; D is possibly TRBD1 (5 bases). Germline V gene sequence: CDR1 SGHDN, CDR2 FVKESK. With 5 bases removed from V and 3 bases from J, the gap between germline ends came to 11 bases. CDR3 length: 13 amino acids. The CDR3, as DNA: TGTGCCAGCAGCTTAATTGACAGCTACGAGCAGTACTTC. Translating gives CASSLIDSYEQYF. Together with reference TRBV14 and TRBJ2-7, the CDR3 gives the full variable domain: EAGVTQFPSHSVIEKGQTVTLRCDPISGHDNLYWYRRVMGKEIKFLLHFVKESKQDESGMPNNRFLAERTGGTYSTLKVQPAELEDSGVYFCASSLIDSYEQYFGPGTRLTVT.

This clonotype occurred many times. The chain employs TRBV19 and TRBJ1-5, with D maybe TRBD1 (5 bases). Germline CDR1 and CDR2: LNHDA and SQIVND (reference sequence). The CDR3 sequence is 15 residues long. V was pared by 4 bases and J by 6 bases, with 16 bases between. The CDR3 bases are TGTGCCAGTAGTAGAGAAAGCTGGGGCGGTCAGCCCCAGCATTTT. Its translation is CASSRESWGGQPQHF.

This clonotype was found many times. The chain joins TRBV15 to TRBJ2-3; 8 bases map to TRBD2. CDR3 size: 15 residues. V dropped 2 bases and J dropped 2; count of bases not matched to a gene: 3. In germline, CDR1 is LNHNV, CDR2 YYDKDF (reference sequence). The DNA of the CDR3 is TGTGCCACCAGCAGACCCGGGGGGGCCACAGATACGCAGTATTTT. It yields the protein CATSRPGGATDTQYF.

At least ten counts were recorded for this clonotype. The rearrangement links TRBV9 to TRBJ2-3, with no clear D. Deletions cut 4 bases from V and 5 bases from J, with 14 bases between. Germline V lookup: CDR1 SGDLS, CDR2 YYNGEE. The CDR3 runs to 14 residues. This CDR3 reads CASSKLPGGDTQYF. DNA for the CDR3: TGTGCCAGCAGCAAACTACCGGGCGGAGATACGCAGTATTTT.

This clonotype has just a few counts. The chain uses TRBV5-1 and TRBJ2-5; the D is unclear. Germline CDR1 SGHRS, CDR2 YFSETQ. With 4 bases removed from V and 0 bases from J, the gap between germline ends came to 4 bases. This CDR3 contains 12 residues. The CDR3 nucleotides read TGCGCCAGCAGCCAGTACCAAGAGACCCAGTACTTC. Translation: CASSQYQETQYF.

This clonotype was counted ten times or more. This chain connects TRBV28 to TRBJ2-1; D remains ambiguous. V was pared by 4 bases and J by 16 bases, with 14 bases between. Germline CDR1 reads MDHEN; CDR2 reads SYDVKM. The length of the CDR3 is 11 residues. The CDR3: CASSSEPSPFF. CDR3 nucleotide sequence: TGTGCCAGCAGTTCCGAACCCTCTCCATTCTTC.

This clonotype has ten or more counts. The chain joins TRBV5-1 to TRBJ2-3; D may be TRBD2 (5 bases). The germline V and J ends were trimmed by 7 bases and 1 base, with 19 bases remaining between them. Germline lookup yields CDR1 SGHRS and CDR2 YFSETQ. The CDR3 loop spans 16 amino acids. The CDR3 loop is CASSQRRTAGTDTQYF. CDR3 DNA: TGCGCCAGCTCTCAGCGGAGGACTGCAGGCACAGATACGCAGTATTTT.